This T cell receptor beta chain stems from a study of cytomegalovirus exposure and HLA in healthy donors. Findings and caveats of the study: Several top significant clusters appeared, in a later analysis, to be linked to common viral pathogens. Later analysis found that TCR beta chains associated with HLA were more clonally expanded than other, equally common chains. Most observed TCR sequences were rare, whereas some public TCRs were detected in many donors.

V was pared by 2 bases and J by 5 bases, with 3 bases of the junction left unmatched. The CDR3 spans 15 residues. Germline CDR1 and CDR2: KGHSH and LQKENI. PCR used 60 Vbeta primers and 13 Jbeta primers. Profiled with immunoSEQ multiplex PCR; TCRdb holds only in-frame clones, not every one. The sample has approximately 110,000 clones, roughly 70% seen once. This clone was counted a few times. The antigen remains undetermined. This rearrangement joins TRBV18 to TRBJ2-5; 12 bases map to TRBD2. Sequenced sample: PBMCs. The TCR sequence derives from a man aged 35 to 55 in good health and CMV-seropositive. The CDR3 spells CASSPYLAGGETQYF. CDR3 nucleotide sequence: TGTGCCAGCTCACCATACCTAGCGGGAGGGGAGACCCAGTACTTC.